This entry lists 3 T cell receptor beta chains sequenced from one sample in a study of T-cell reconstitution after alpha-beta-depleted transplantation in children. Unique molecular identifiers featured in how the TCRbeta library was prepared. TCRdb passed the PCR reads through MiXCR, listing each CDR3 protein once. The data show 200,000 to 300,000 distinct CDR3 sequences, roughly a quarter seen once. The sample consisted of PBMCs, taken before TCRalphabeta/CD19-depleted stem cell transplant. The origin of the receptors is a girl aged 2 to 10 with Fanconi anemia, due to receive a stem cell transplant.

This clonotype showed up just a few times. The chain is built from TRBV7-3 and TRBJ2-1; D may correspond to TRBD1 or TRBD2 (5 bases each). Trimming took off 4 bases at V and 5 bases at J, with 12 bases between the two ends. The CDR3 is made up of 14 amino acids. The germline V gene has CDR1 SGHTA and CDR2 FQGTGA. The CDR3 coding sequence is TGTGCCAGCAGCTCCCCGGGGCCCCACAATGAGCAGTTCTTC. This translates into CASSSPGPHNEQFF.

The chain couples TRBV7-6 to TRBJ2-2; possible D gene TRBD1, 5 bases. CDR3 length equals 14 residues. Per germline, CDR1 SGHVS and CDR2 FNYEAQ. Between the trimmed V and J ends, which lost 1 base and 4 bases, there was a span of 7 bases. The CDR3 loop reads CASSLVTGTGELFF. For the CDR3, the DNA is TGTGCCAGCAGCTTAGTAACAGGCACCGGGGAGCTGTTTTTT.

V usage is TRBV6-4 and J usage is TRBJ2-1, with 8 nucleotides matching TRBD2. The V gene's germline CDR1 is MRHNA and CDR2 SNTAGT. With V trimmed by 3 bases and J by 1 base, 5 bases remained unmatched. The CDR3 runs 16 residues. The CDR3 protein is CASSDYGLASYNEQFF. For the CDR3, the DNA is TGTGCCAGCAGTGATTACGGACTAGCTTCCTACAATGAGCAGTTCTTC.